Each of the 24 T cell receptor beta chains below was sequenced from the same sample in a study of T cell repertoires in cytomegalovirus infection. In TCRdb, the reads were re-called with MiXCR into one record per CDR3 protein. Of around 71,000 distinct CDR3 sequences in the sample, 20% to 25% were seen once. These receptors are not linked to any known antigen. Sequencing used CD8+ T cells from cultured PBMCs, obtained from culture after CMV antigen stimulation. These receptors were obtained from a human donor in good health (CMV status not recorded). Some clones in this sample may be carry-over from other donors' samples.

This clonotype showed up just a few times. This chain joins TRBV7-2 and TRBJ1-6, with D possibly TRBD1 on 6 matching bases. Between the trimmed V and J ends, which lost 6 bases and 8 bases, there was a span of 14 bases. CDR1 and CDR2 from the germline V gene are SGHTA and FQGNSA. The CDR3 is 14 residues long. This CDR3 is CASRITGSDSPLHF. The CDR3 nucleotides read TGTGCCAGCAGAATTACAGGGTCTGATTCACCCCTCCACTTT. Full variable domain (outside the CDR3, taken from reference TRBV7-2 and TRBJ1-6): GAGVSQSPSNKVTEKGKDVELRCDPISGHTALYWYRQSLGQGLEFLIYFQGNSAPDKSGLPSDRFSAERTGGSVSTLTIQRTQQEDSAVYLCASRITGSDSPLHFGNGTRLTVT.

This clonotype was observed a handful of times. The CDR3 here is CASSLTGSYTF. The CDR3 DNA is TGTGCCAGCAGCTTAACTGGGAGCTACACCTTC. The gene calls are TRBV13 and TRBJ1-2; the D is unclear. CDR1 and CDR2 (germline): PRHDT, FYEKMQ (reference sequence). There are 11 residues in the CDR3. V lost 2 bases and J 9 bases, leaving 7 bases between the germline ends.

The chain employs TRBV6-2 or TRBV6-3 and TRBJ1-3; D gene ambiguous. The V gene's germline CDR1 is MNHEY and CDR2 SVGEGT. V was trimmed by 6 bases and J by 1 base, leaving 7 bases between them. CDR3 length: 13 residues. CDR3 DNA sequence: TGTGCCAGCAGCTCGCTTTCTGGAAACACCATATATTTT. Amino acids: CASSSLSGNTIYF.

Only a few counts were recorded for this clonotype. V is TRBV7-2 and J is TRBJ2-7; D uncertain. In germline, CDR1 is SGHTA, CDR2 FQGNSA. The CDR3 is 16 amino acids. The V gene lost 5 bases and the J gene lost 2 bases, with 19 bases spanning the gap. The CDR3 loop is CASSLPRSRAPYEQYF. In DNA form, the CDR3 reads TGTGCCAGCAGCCTCCCCCGTAGTAGGGCGCCCTACGAGCAGTACTTC.

The genes are TRBV7-2 and TRBJ1-1; possible D gene TRBD1, 5 bases. Looked up from germline, CDR1 is SGHTA and CDR2 is FQGNSA. The CDR3 has 11 amino acids. V was cut by 5 bases and J by 6 bases, with 7 bases left in between. This CDR3 is CASSPGPEAFF. The CDR3 DNA reads TGTGCCAGCAGCCCGGGGCCTGAAGCTTTCTTT.

This CDR3 reads CAGTQGNQETQYF. DNA of the CDR3: TGTGCCGGTACTCAGGGGAACCAAGAGACCCAGTACTTC. The V gene is TRBV7-9, the J gene TRBJ2-5; tentative D call: TRBD1 (6 bases). The germline V and J ends were trimmed by 11 bases and 0 bases, with 13 bases remaining between them. In germline, CDR1 is SEHNR, CDR2 FQNEAQ (reference sequence). The CDR3 totals 13 residues.

V is TRBV11-2 and J is TRBJ2-4; D assignment may be TRBD1 or TRBD2 (5 bases each). From germline, CDR1 is SGHAT and CDR2 FQNNGV. V lost 4 bases and J 4 bases, leaving 8 bases between the germline ends. The CDR3 has 13 amino acids. Here the CDR3 reads CASSWDPKNIQYF. The CDR3, as DNA: TGTGCCAGCAGCTGGGACCCAAAAAACATTCAGTACTTC.

This clonotype was counted between two and nine times. The chain has TRBV12-3 or TRBV12-4 and TRBJ2-3; D is undetermined. Trimming shortened V by 10 bases and J by 6 bases, and 11 bases separated the two germline ends. There are 11 residues in the CDR3. In DNA form, the CDR3 reads TGTGCCATAGACTCCTCGGATACGCAGTATTTT. This sequence encodes CAIDSSDTQYF.

This chain connects TRBV7-2 to TRBJ2-1; the D is unclear. The CDR3 is 16 amino acids. Germline V gene data show CDR1 as SGHTA and CDR2 as FQGNSA. V lost 5 bases, J lost 0 bases, and 14 bases lay in between. CDR3: CASSPRDTYSYNEQFF. The CDR3 DNA follows: TGTGCCAGCAGCCCAAGGGATACGTACTCCTACAATGAGCAGTTCTTC.

This clonotype has more than one count but fewer than ten. CDR3 in DNA: TGTGCCAGCAGCTTTTCGGACGGTCAAGAGACCCAGTACTTC. Translation: CASSFSDGQETQYF. This chain uses TRBV6-5 with TRBJ2-5; D call uncertain. The germline CDR1 and CDR2 sequences are MNHEY and SVGAGI. The CDR3 runs 14 residues. Trimming removed 6 bases from V and 2 bases from J, with 13 bases in between.

The sample holds many counts of this clonotype. The gene calls are TRBV20-1 and TRBJ2-7; 11 nucleotides agree with TRBD2. The germline CDR1 and CDR2 sequences are DFQATT and SNEGSKA (reference sequence). The CDR3 loop spans 18 amino acids. V shed 0 bases, J shed 6 bases, and the junction held 16 bases outside the gene matches. CDR3 sequence: CSAREDLAGGRNQGEQYF. The CDR3 DNA sequence: TGCAGTGCTAGAGAAGACCTAGCGGGGGGACGTAATCAGGGCGAGCAGTACTTC.

The V gene is TRBV7-2, the J gene TRBJ1-1, with 7 bases matching TRBD1. Looked up from germline, CDR1 is SGHTA and CDR2 is FQGNSA. V was clipped by 6 bases and J by 4 bases; unmatched bases: 5. The CDR3 extends over 13 amino acids. Here the CDR3 DNA reads TGTGCCAGCAGTCCAGGGGGTAGCACTGAAGCTTTCTTT. Protein product: CASSPGGSTEAFF.

There are a few counts of this clonotype. This chain links TRBV7-2 with TRBJ2-1; 7 nucleotides match TRBD2. The junction had 3 bases not matched to a gene; V was cut back by 0 bases and J by 4 bases. CDR3 length: 15 amino acids. CDR1 SGHTA and CDR2 FQGNSA come from the germline V gene. The CDR3 nucleotides read TGTGCCAGCAGCTTAGCGGGTAGCGGGTACAATGAGCAGTTCTTC. This encodes CASSLAGSGYNEQFF.

This clonotype was seen a handful of times. V usage is TRBV7-2 and J usage is TRBJ2-2; D remains ambiguous. Germline lookup yields CDR1 SGHTA and CDR2 FQGNSA. V was cut by 5 bases and J by 3 bases, with 10 bases left in between. This CDR3 is built from 14 residues. For the CDR3, the DNA is TGTGCCAGCAGCGAATTTTACTACACCGGGGAGCTGTTTTTT. Translating gives CASSEFYYTGELFF. The whole variable domain, remainder taken from reference TRBV7-2 and TRBJ2-2, is GAGVSQSPSNKVTEKGKDVELRCDPISGHTALYWYRQSLGQGLEFLIYFQGNSAPDKSGLPSDRFSAERTGGSVSTLTIQRTQQEDSAVYLCASSEFYYTGELFFGEGSRLTVL.

The V call is TRBV5-5, the J call TRBJ1-6; TRBD1 is a possible D gene (6 bases). There are 16 residues in the CDR3. Germline V gene sequence: CDR1 SGHKS, CDR2 YYEKEE (reference sequence). Trimming shortened V by 3 bases and J by 5 bases, and 15 bases separated the two germline ends. The CDR3 sequence is CASSYYRTDNNSPLHF. The CDR3 bases are TGTGCCAGCAGCTACTACCGGACAGATAATAATTCACCCCTCCACTTT.

The chain uses TRBV19 and TRBJ2-2, with D unclear. The CDR3 is 12 amino acids. V was shortened by 5 bases and J by 9 bases, with 10 bases between the two germline ends. Germline V gives CDR1 LNHDA, CDR2 SQIVND (reference sequence). The chain's CDR3 is CASSFGPRELFF. CDR3 nucleotide sequence: TGTGCCAGTAGTTTCGGGCCCCGGGAGCTGTTTTTT.

The chain links TRBV7-6 to TRBJ2-3; D call uncertain. The germline gives CDR1 SGHVS, CDR2 FNYEAQ. Trimming shortened V by 4 bases and J by 0 bases, and 5 bases separated the two germline ends. This CDR3 region has 13 residues. The CDR3 DNA follows: TGTGCCAGCAGCTGGGTTAGCACAGATACGCAGTATTTT. Its translation: CASSWVSTDTQYF.

The chain has TRBV29-1 and TRBJ1-2; no reliable D call. The length of the CDR3 is 12 residues. V lost 0 bases and J lost 6, with 8 bases in between. Germline values: CDR1 SQVTM, CDR2 ANQGSEA. The CDR3 nucleotides read TGCAGCGTTGAAGATCCGCCAGATGGCTACACCTTC. Translated: CSVEDPPDGYTF.

The J gene is TRBJ2-7, the V gene TRBV2, with TRBD1 as a possible D gene (6 bases). The CDR3 is 12 residues long. The V and J ends lost 6 bases and 3 bases respectively, with 9 bases between them. Germline CDR1 SNHLY, CDR2 FYNNEI. The CDR3 reads CASRGGSYEQYF. For the CDR3, the DNA is TGTGCCAGCAGAGGGGGAAGCTACGAGCAGTACTTC.

This clonotype turned up a few times. This chain joins TRBV12-3 or TRBV12-4 and TRBJ2-3; D may be TRBD1 or TRBD2 (6 bases each). V dropped 5 bases and J dropped 0 bases, with 21 bases sitting between them. The CDR3 length is 18 residues. In nucleotides, the CDR3 is TGTGCCAGCAGTCTTCGGGGGCTAATTAGATCTAGCACAGATACGCAGTATTTT. It yields the protein CASSLRGLIRSSTDTQYF.

This clonotype showed up just a few times. The V call is TRBV7-9, the J call TRBJ2-2; D remains unclear. Trimming took off 4 bases at V and 5 bases at J, with 11 bases between the two ends. Germline lookup yields CDR1 SEHNR and CDR2 FQNEAQ (reference sequence). The CDR3 is 14 amino acids. CDR3 in DNA: TGTGCCAGCAGCTCCTGGACCGTAACCGGGGAGCTGTTTTTT. This codes for CASSSWTVTGELFF.

This clonotype was counted between two and nine times. This chain joins TRBV29-1 and TRBJ2-7; no reliable D call. The CDR3 has 11 amino acids. V was clipped by 7 bases and J by 3 bases, with 10 bases between them. Germline V lookup: CDR1 SQVTM, CDR2 ANQGSEA. CDR3 residues: CSALWGYEQYF. CDR3 bases: TGCAGCGCCCTGTGGGGCTACGAGCAGTACTTC.

This clonotype was detected a few times. The chain joins TRBV5-6 to TRBJ1-1; D may be TRBD1 (5 bases). This CDR3 spans 16 amino acids. Germline V gives CDR1 SGHDT, CDR2 YYEEEE. V was cut by 0 bases and J by 0 bases, with 12 bases left in between. The CDR3 sequence: CASSLGWGSVNTEAFF. In nucleotides, the CDR3 is TGTGCCAGCAGCTTGGGATGGGGCAGCGTGAACACTGAAGCTTTCTTT. The variable domain in full, completed from reference TRBV5-6 and TRBJ1-1, reads DAGVTQSPTHLIKTRGQQVTLRCSPKSGHDTVSWYQQALGQGPQFIFQYYEEEERQRGNFPDRFSGHQFPNYSSELNVNALLLGDSALYLCASSLGWGSVNTEAFFGQGTRLTVV.

The rearrangement links TRBV27 to TRBJ1-5; D is ambiguous. Germline loops: CDR1 MNHEY, CDR2 SMNVEV (reference sequence). The CDR3 is 13 amino acids. V was trimmed by 0 bases and J by 7 bases, leaving 7 bases between them. CDR3 loop: CASSLSGKQPQHF. Written as DNA, the CDR3 is TGTGCCAGCAGTTTATCAGGGAAACAGCCCCAGCATTTT.